These 22 T cell receptor beta chains came from one sample sequenced in a study of untreated major depressive disorder. Overall study findings and caveats: TRBV05-01 (Vbeta 5.1) usage was higher in CD4+ T cells of depressed patients than controls.

Sequenced by immunoSEQ multiplex PCR; TCRdb stores in-frame clones only, minus some. The sample has roughly 14,000 clones, nearly 95% seen once. Antigens of these TCRs are unknown. Specimen: CD4+ T cells from PBMCs. These receptors all stem from a man aged 25-45 years with major depressive disorder.

The chain carries TRBV13 and TRBJ2-5; the D call may be TRBD1 or TRBD2 (5 bases each). The CDR3 is 15 residues long. Trimming shortened V by 4 bases and J by 5 bases, and 17 bases separated the two germline ends. The germline V gene encodes CDR1 PRHDT and CDR2 FYEKMQ (reference sequence). CDR3 amino acids: CASSSPPGADETQYF. The CDR3 nucleotides read TGTGCCAGCAGCTCCCCCCCCGGGGCGGACGAGACCCAGTACTTC.

This chain links TRBV7-2 with TRBJ2-1; perhaps TRBD2 as D (7 bases). This CDR3 has 16 amino acids. Between the trimmed V and J ends, which lost 1 base and 3 bases, there was a span of 13 bases. Germline V lookup: CDR1 SGHTA, CDR2 FQGNSA. The CDR3 here is CASSLVGGPLYNEQFF. CDR3 coding DNA: TGTGCCAGCAGCTTAGTGGGGGGGCCCCTCTACAATGAGCAGTTCTTC.

This clone was seen only once. The gene calls are TRBV30 and TRBJ1-3, with TRBD1 identical over 11 bases. This CDR3 comprises 17 residues. Germline V gives CDR1 GTSNPN, CDR2 SVGIG (reference sequence). V lost 0 bases and J lost 3; bases outside the gene matches: 7. This CDR3 is CAWSVWTGGKNGNTIYF. The CDR3 nucleotides read TGTGCCTGGAGTGTCTGGACAGGGGGCAAGAATGGAAACACCATATATTTT.

For the CDR3, the DNA is TGTGCCAGCAGCAGGGACAGGGATCAGCCCCAGCATTTT. As protein: CASSRDRDQPQHF. The genes are TRBV7-2 and TRBJ1-5; TRBD1 aligns across 9 bases. The germline V gene has CDR1 SGHTA and CDR2 FQGNSA. This CDR3 spans 13 amino acids. The ends lost 5 bases at V and 5 bases at J; junction bases unmatched: 1.

The chain is built from TRBV7-2 and TRBJ1-5; D is unresolved. This CDR3 has 12 residues. The germline V gene encodes CDR1 SGHTA and CDR2 FQGNSA. V lost 2 bases and J lost 6, with 5 bases in between. The CDR3 DNA reads TGTGCCAGCAGCTTAAACTCTCAGCCCCAGCATTTT. It yields the protein CASSLNSQPQHF.

The chain joins TRBV5-1 to TRBJ1-1; the D gene is possibly TRBD1 (6 bases). The V gene's germline CDR1 is SGHRS and CDR2 YFSETQ. CDR3 length equals 16 residues. Trimming stripped 4 bases from V and 2 bases from J, with 18 bases between. The CDR3 coding sequence is TGCGCCAGCAGCCCAGACCCACAGGGAAGTAACACTGAAGCTTTCTTT. Its protein is CASSPDPQGSNTEAFF.

Here the CDR3 reads CASSVGAGGPVSYGYTF. Here the CDR3 DNA reads TGTGCCAGCAGCGTAGGGGCAGGGGGTCCCGTGTCCTATGGCTACACCTTC. The V and J genes are TRBV9 and TRBJ1-2; 7 bases match TRBD1. Germline V CDR1 and CDR2: SGDLS, YYNGEE. The CDR3 is 17 residues long. Trimming took 0 bases from V and 4 from J; bases not matched to a gene: 12.

V and J are TRBV2 and TRBJ2-7; 7 bases line up with TRBD1. V lost 3 bases to trimming and J lost 7 bases; unmatched junction nucleotides: 12. This CDR3 has 15 amino acids. The germline gives CDR1 SNHLY, CDR2 FYNNEI. In nucleotides, the CDR3 is TGTGCCAGCAGTGACCGGGACGCGGCAGGGGGTGAGCAGTACTTC. It encodes CASSDRDAAGGEQYF.

V and J are TRBV6-4 and TRBJ2-7; D gene unclear. The CDR3 is 14 amino acids. CDR1 MRHNA and CDR2 SNTAGT come from the germline V gene. Trimming removed 2 bases from V and 2 bases from J, with 10 bases in between. Here the CDR3 DNA reads TGTGCCAGCAGTGACCCACCTTCAGCCTACGAGCAGTACTTC. It specifies CASSDPPSAYEQYF.

This clone was picked up one time. The J gene is TRBJ2-7, the V gene TRBV5-5, with TRBD1 identical over 7 bases. The CDR3 consists of 14 residues. The junction had 4 bases not matched to a gene; V was cut back by 1 base and J by 3 bases. CDR1 is SGHKS, CDR2 YYEKEE, per germline (reference sequence). For the CDR3, the DNA is TGTGCCAGCAGCTTGAGGACAGGCCGCTACGAGCAGTACTTC. The encoded protein is CASSLRTGRYEQYF.

The V gene is TRBV5-1, the J gene TRBJ2-1; 11 nucleotides align to TRBD2. The junction had 3 bases not matched to a gene; V was cut back by 3 bases and J by 1 base. This CDR3 contains 16 residues. Germline CDR1 and CDR2: SGHRS and YFSETQ. The DNA for the CDR3 is TGCGCCAGCAGCTACCTAGCGGGGGGATCCTACAATGAGCAGTTCTTC. Its protein product is CASSYLAGGSYNEQFF. The full variable domain, completed using reference TRBV5-1 and TRBJ2-1, is KAGVTQTPRYLIKTRGQQVTLSCSPISGHRSVSWYQQTPGQGLQFLFEYFSETQRNKGNFPGRFSGRQFSNSRSEMNVSTLELGDSALYLCASSYLAGGSYNEQFFGPGTRLTVL.

This rearrangement joins TRBV6-5 to TRBJ2-7, with unresolved D. The CDR3 totals 14 residues. Trimming stripped 6 bases from V and 2 bases from J, with 14 bases between. Germline V gene data show CDR1 as MNHEY and CDR2 as SVGAGI. This chain's CDR3 is CASSPGQAPYEQYF. CDR3 DNA: TGTGCCAGCAGCCCCGGGCAGGCCCCCTACGAGCAGTACTTC.

The V gene is TRBV6-1, the J gene TRBJ1-2; maybe TRBD1 (5 bases). The V gene lost 8 bases and the J gene lost 3 bases, with 16 bases spanning the gap. CDR1 MNHNS and CDR2 SASEGT come from the germline V gene. The CDR3 runs to 14 residues. CDR3 coding DNA: TGTGCCAGCCGCCGGGACCCGGGGGACTATGGCTACACCTTC. This translates into CASRRDPGDYGYTF.

The chain uses TRBV7-9 and TRBJ2-7; 12 bases fit TRBD1. This CDR3 comprises 16 residues. Germline trimming cut 5 bases from V and 1 base from J; bases unmatched to any gene: 6. Germline CDR1 and CDR2: SEHNR and FQNEAQ (reference sequence). The CDR3 reads CASSNRDRGLSYEQYF. CDR3 DNA sequence: TGTGCCAGCAGCAATAGGGACAGGGGGCTGTCCTACGAGCAGTACTTC.

This chain connects TRBV18 to TRBJ1-2; maybe TRBD1 (6 bases). The CDR3 is 14 residues long. V was cut by 0 bases and J by 7 bases, with 12 bases left in between. CDR1 is KGHSH, CDR2 LQKENI, per germline. The CDR3: CASSPPAGVIGYTF. CDR3 coding DNA: TGTGCCAGCTCACCACCAGCAGGGGTGATTGGCTACACCTTC. Together with reference TRBV18 and TRBJ1-2, the CDR3 gives the full variable domain: NAGVMQNPRHLVRRRGQEARLRCSPMKGHSHVYWYRQLPEEGLKFMVYLQKENIIDESGMPKERFSAEFPKEGPSILRIQQVVRGDSAAYFCASSPPAGVIGYTFGSGTRLTVV.

The chain recombines TRBV7-6 with TRBJ2-2; 7 nucleotides match TRBD2. J lost 6 bases, V lost 3 bases, and 10 bases had no gene match. Germline CDR1 reads SGHVS; CDR2 reads FNYEAQ. The CDR3 is 16 amino acids. CDR3 region: CASSFVLQGGAGELFF. CDR3 DNA: TGTGCCAGCAGCTTCGTTTTGCAGGGAGGGGCCGGGGAGCTGTTTTTT.

The chain is built from TRBV30 and TRBJ1-5; D remains ambiguous. The CDR3 has 13 amino acids. Germline CDR1 and CDR2: GTSNPN and SVGIG (reference sequence). The V gene lost 2 bases and the J gene lost 4 bases, with 9 bases spanning the gap. The CDR3 spells CAWSYGENQPQHF. The DNA of the CDR3 is TGTGCCTGGAGTTATGGGGAAAATCAGCCCCAGCATTTT.

A remark on this clone: At one boundary the junction diverges from the germline segment, which might be a read error. The CDR3 loop is CAGSLFSGGANNEQFF. In DNA, the CDR3 is TGTGCCGGCAGTCTTTTTAGCGGGGGGGCCAACAATGAGCAGTTCTTC. The chain links TRBV27 to TRBJ2-1, with TRBD2 matching 11 bases. CDR1 and CDR2 (germline): MNHEY, SMNVEV (reference sequence). The CDR3 is made up of 16 amino acids.

In nucleotides, the CDR3 is TGCAGCGTTGTCAGCCCCGGCCGTGGAAACACCATATATTTT. Its translation is CSVVSPGRGNTIYF. The chain carries TRBV29-1 and TRBJ1-3; D is undetermined. CDR1 and CDR2 (germline): SQVTM, ANQGSEA. Deletions cut 4 bases from V and 3 bases from J, with 13 bases between. This CDR3 is built from 14 residues.

This chain links TRBV5-1 with TRBJ2-4; maybe TRBD1 (6 bases). V lost 0 bases and J 2 bases, leaving 9 bases between the germline ends. This CDR3 is 15 amino acids long. Germline V gene lookup returns CDR1 SGHRS and CDR2 YFSETQ. The DNA of the CDR3 is TGCGCCAGCAGCTTGGAACAGGGTTCCAAAAACATTCAGTACTTC. Translating gives CASSLEQGSKNIQYF.

This chain uses TRBV5-1 with TRBJ2-4; D is ambiguous. The germline CDR1 and CDR2 sequences are SGHRS and YFSETQ. V lost 7 bases and J 0 bases, leaving 14 bases between the germline ends. The CDR3 covers 15 residues. The CDR3 spells CASRPELLAKNIQYF. The CDR3 nucleotides are TGCGCCAGCCGCCCAGAGCTACTAGCCAAAAACATTCAGTACTTC. Complete variable domain (other parts from reference TRBV5-1 and TRBJ2-4): KAGVTQTPRYLIKTRGQQVTLSCSPISGHRSVSWYQQTPGQGLQFLFEYFSETQRNKGNFPGRFSGRQFSNSRSEMNVSTLELGDSALYLCASRPELLAKNIQYFGAGTRLSVL.

The rearrangement uses TRBV18 and TRBJ2-3; no firm D call. The CDR3 is 15 residues long. In germline, CDR1 is KGHSH, CDR2 LQKENI. V shed 4 bases and J shed 0 bases, with 11 bases lying between them. The DNA of the CDR3 is TGTGCCAGCTCACACCTTGGTTCAAGCACAGATACGCAGTATTTT. Protein: CASSHLGSSTDTQYF.